One sample yielded the 9 T cell receptor beta chains listed below, sequenced in a study of cytomegalovirus exposure and HLA in healthy donors. PCR amplification relied on 60 Vbeta primers (plus 13 Jbeta primers). Method: immunoSEQ multiplex PCR; TCRdb's copy keeps in-frame clones and lacks some. The repertoire holds about 130,000 clones, with 60% to 80% as singletons. Source material: PBMCs. Receptors originate from a woman aged 60 to 75 in good health and CMV-seropositive.

The chain links TRBV18 to TRBJ2-5, with D perhaps matching TRBD2 (6 bases). V was clipped by 6 bases and J by 7 bases, with 21 bases between them. Germline assignment: CDR1 KGHSH and CDR2 LQKENI. The CDR3 length is 15 residues. Written as DNA, the CDR3 is TGTGCCAGCTCCCCCAGCGGAGGGACGTCCGGGACCCAGTACTTC. The encoded protein is CASSPSGGTSGTQYF.

This clone has only one observation. Distinct nucleotide sequences in the sample also encode this CDR3. The chain joins TRBV5-4 to TRBJ1-2, with TRBD1 identical over 7 bases. This CDR3 contains 14 residues. CDR1 is SGHNT and CDR2 is YYREEE in the germline V gene (reference sequence). J was trimmed by 4 bases and V by 4 bases; bases with no gene match: 7. In nucleotides, the CDR3 is TGTGCCAGCAGCCACCGACAGGGAAGCTATGGCTACACCTTC. Its translation is CASSHRQGSYGYTF.

This chain connects TRBV7-2 to TRBJ2-7; TRBD1 might be the D (5 bases). This CDR3 contains 15 residues. CDR1 is SGHTA, CDR2 FQGNSA, per germline. Between the trimmed V and J ends, which lost 0 bases and 5 bases, there was a span of 14 bases. Here the CDR3 DNA reads TGTGCCAGCAGCTTAGCGGCCGGACAACCCGACGAGCAGTACTTC. As protein: CASSLAAGQPDEQYF.

The chain recombines TRBV2 with TRBJ2-2; TRBD2 is a possible D gene (6 bases). CDR3 length: 16 residues. Trimming shortened V by 1 base and J by 3 bases, and 12 bases separated the two germline ends. Germline CDR1 reads SNHLY; CDR2 reads FYNNEI. This CDR3 reads CASSEVGGMDTGELFF. The CDR3 region has the DNA TGTGCCAGCAGTGAAGTTGGGGGGATGGACACCGGGGAGCTGTTTTTT.

The chain combines TRBV5-1 with TRBJ2-3; no clear D. The V gene lost 4 bases and the J gene lost 0 bases, with 6 bases spanning the gap. This CDR3 is 13 amino acids long. Looked up from germline, CDR1 is SGHRS and CDR2 is YFSETQ. The CDR3 bases are TGCGCCAGCAGCGAAGCTAGCACAGATACGCAGTATTTT. This sequence encodes CASSEASTDTQYF.

This clone was seen a handful of times. CDR3 in amino acids: CASRTDSIYGYTF. CDR3 coding DNA: TGTGCCAGCAGGACGGACAGTATCTATGGCTACACCTTC. The chain is built from TRBV6-1 and TRBJ1-2; D possibly corresponds to TRBD1 (6 bases). The CDR3 sequence is 13 residues long. Between the trimmed V and J ends, which lost 6 bases and 4 bases, there was a span of 12 bases. Germline CDR1 and CDR2: MNHNS and SASEGT.

The chain uses TRBV27 and TRBJ2-1; 8 bases agree with TRBD2. The CDR3 is made up of 14 amino acids. Trimming removed 3 bases from V and 6 bases from J; junction bases left unmatched: 4. Germline CDR1 reads MNHEY; CDR2 reads SMNVEV (reference sequence). CDR3: CASSFRGGLNEQFF. The CDR3 DNA sequence: TGTGCCAGCAGTTTCCGGGGGGGCCTCAATGAGCAGTTCTTC.

This clone showed up many times. This chain uses TRBV2 with TRBJ1-1; no firm D call. This CDR3 comprises 17 residues. V lost 6 bases and J 0 bases, leaving 20 bases between the germline ends. Germline V gives CDR1 SNHLY, CDR2 FYNNEI. DNA for the CDR3: TGTGCCAGCAGGAAACCCCAGGTTACGGTAGTGAACACTGAAGCTTTCTTT. It translates to CASRKPQVTVVNTEAFF.

The rearrangement joins TRBV5-1 to TRBJ1-1; possibly TRBD1 for D (6 bases). Looked up from germline, CDR1 is SGHRS and CDR2 is YFSETQ. CDR3 length: 15 residues. Trimming took off 0 bases at V and 0 bases at J, with 9 bases between the two ends. DNA of the CDR3: TGCGCCAGCAGCTTGGTGGACAGTATGAACACTGAAGCTTTCTTT. It is translated as CASSLVDSMNTEAFF. Combining the CDR3 with reference TRBV5-1 and TRBJ1-1 gives the whole variable domain KAGVTQTPRYLIKTRGQQVTLSCSPISGHRSVSWYQQTPGQGLQFLFEYFSETQRNKGNFPGRFSGRQFSNSRSEMNVSTLELGDSALYLCASSLVDSMNTEAFFGQGTRLTVV.